The source of this T cell receptor (beta chain) is a study of cytomegalovirus exposure and HLA in healthy donors. General study results and limits: Analysis was carried out at a later point, and it linked a missense DCLRE1C variant to TCR beta V- and J-gene trimming. Diagnosis of cytomegalovirus status made by the classifier reportedly showed high specificity and sensitivity. Across HLA loci, a later analysis found differing TCR association rates, with DRB1 most and HLA-C fewest.

With 60 Vbeta and 13 Jbeta primers, the PCR was carried out. Original handling: In a later analysis, 60 million to 90 million unique TCR beta chains included roughly 11 million shared by two or more donors. Some clones are missing from TCRdb's copy, which holds only in-frame ones; the method was immunoSEQ multiplex PCR. Clone size and V and J calls were adopted from that table, with D and trimming inferred from the DNA. The sample comprises under 200,000 clones, approximately 59% of which are singletons, and 2.5% to 3% rests with the top ten. V was clipped by 5 bases and J by 7 bases; unmatched bases: 11. This CDR3 comprises 15 residues. Germline CDR1 is SGHKS and CDR2 is YYEKEE (reference sequence). Of note for this clone: Its specificity is unknown.

The chain couples TRBV5-5 to TRBJ1-4, with 7 positions matching TRBD1. Sequenced material: PBMCs. The sequence was collected from a man aged 40-55 years in good health and CMV-seronegative. The chain's CDR3 is CASRRSEGAFEKLFF. CDR3 in DNA: TGTGCCAGCAGGAGAAGTGAGGGGGCGTTTGAAAAACTGTTTTTT.